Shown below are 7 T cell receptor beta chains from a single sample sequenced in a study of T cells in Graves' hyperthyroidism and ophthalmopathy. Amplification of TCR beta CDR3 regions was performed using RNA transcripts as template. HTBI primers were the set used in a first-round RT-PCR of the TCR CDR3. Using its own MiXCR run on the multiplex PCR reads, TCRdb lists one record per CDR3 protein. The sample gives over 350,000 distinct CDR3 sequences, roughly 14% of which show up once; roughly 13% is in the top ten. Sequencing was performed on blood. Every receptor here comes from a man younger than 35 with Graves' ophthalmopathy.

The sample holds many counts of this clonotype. The chain's CDR3 is CSARDPLTDTQYF. The CDR3 nucleotides read TGCAGTGCTAGAGATCCTTTAACAGATACGCAGTATTTT. The J gene is TRBJ2-3, the V gene TRBV20-1; D is unresolved. V was trimmed by 0 bases and J by 3 bases, leaving 7 bases between them. The CDR3 runs 13 residues. Per germline, CDR1 DFQATT and CDR2 SNEGSKA (reference sequence).

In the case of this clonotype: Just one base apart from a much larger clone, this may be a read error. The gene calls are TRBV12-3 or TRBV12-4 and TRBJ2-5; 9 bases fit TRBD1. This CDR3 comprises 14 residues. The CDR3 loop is CASSRDREKETQHF. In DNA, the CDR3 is TGTGCCAGCAGTCGGGACAGGGAGAAAGAGACCCAGCACTTC.

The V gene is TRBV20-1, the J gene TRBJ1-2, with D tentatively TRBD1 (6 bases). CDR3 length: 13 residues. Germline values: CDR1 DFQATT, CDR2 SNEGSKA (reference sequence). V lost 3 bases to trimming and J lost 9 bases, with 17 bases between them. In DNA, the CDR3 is TGCAGTGCTAGTTACACACTCACAGGGAGCTACACCTTC. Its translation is CSASYTLTGSYTF.

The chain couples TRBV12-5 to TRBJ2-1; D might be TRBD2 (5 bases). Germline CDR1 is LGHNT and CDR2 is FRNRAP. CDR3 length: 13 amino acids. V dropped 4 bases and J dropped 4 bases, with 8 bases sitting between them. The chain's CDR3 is CASGSEVYNEQFF. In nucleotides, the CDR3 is TGTGCTAGTGGTTCGGAGGTATACAATGAGCAGTTCTTC.

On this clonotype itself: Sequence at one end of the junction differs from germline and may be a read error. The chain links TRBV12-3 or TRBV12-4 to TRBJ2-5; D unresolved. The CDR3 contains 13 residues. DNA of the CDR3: TGTGCCAGCAGTTTGTGGCAGCAAGAGACCCTGTACTTC. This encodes CASSLWQQETLYF.

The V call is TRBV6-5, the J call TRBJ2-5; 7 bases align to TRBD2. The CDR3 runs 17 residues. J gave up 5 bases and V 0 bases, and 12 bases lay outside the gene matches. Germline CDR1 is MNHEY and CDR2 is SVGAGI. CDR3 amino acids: CASSYSAMGGGRETQYF. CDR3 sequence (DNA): TGTGCCAGCAGTTACTCGGCTATGGGGGGAGGGCGTGAGACCCAGTACTTC.

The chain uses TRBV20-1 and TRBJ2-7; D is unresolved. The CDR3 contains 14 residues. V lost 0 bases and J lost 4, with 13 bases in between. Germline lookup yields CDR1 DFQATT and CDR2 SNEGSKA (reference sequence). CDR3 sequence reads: CSARDQDKIYEQYF. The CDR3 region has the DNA TGCAGTGCTAGAGATCAGGATAAAATATACGAGCAGTACTTC.